This TCR beta chain stems from a study of blood T cell repertoires in COVID-19. Whole-study context: Acute-phase and convalescent COVID-19 samples originated in the United States, Italy and Spain. PBMCs, B-cell-depleted T cells, or T cells were the source of the cDNA or gDNA that made up the material.

This clone showed up just once. Authors' processing steps: Cell counts per sample came from amplifying reference gene primers. The table came from immunoSEQ multiplex PCR; TCRdb's copy has only in-frame clones and leaves some out. D and trimming were read from the DNA, whereas the V and J calls and clone size are those reported in that table. The sample lists 250,000 or so clones; over 80% were seen once. CDR3 size: 13 residues. Germline CDR1 and CDR2: WNHNN and SYGVQD (reference sequence). Trimming left V 2 bases short and J 4 bases short, with 7 bases between. J is TRBJ2-3 and V is TRBV10-1, with D hard to call. The receptor's source is a woman aged 40 to 50 who had recovered from COVID-19. Material for sequencing was peripheral blood. CDR3 loop: CASSETAPDTQYF. The DNA of the CDR3 is TGCGCCAGCAGTGAGACAGCACCAGATACGCAGTATTTT.